The clone carrying this TCR beta chain was counted at least ten times. Its target is unknown. The data originate from a study of T-cell memory formation after mild COVID-19. Across the study: Clusters of TCRs were largely donor specific.

Study-wide results and caveats: Shrinking CD4+ clones were chiefly CM and EM; CD8+ ones were chiefly EMRA. Clones that shrank (day 15 to 85) were balanced CD4/CD8, whereas later expanders leaned CD4+.

One entry per CDR3 protein results from TCRdb running MiXCR on the 5' RACE reads. Of roughly 52,000 distinct CDR3 sequences detected, roughly 7% appear once; the ten largest clones hold roughly 1.4%. Sequencing input: PBMCs or a T cell subset sorted from them (not recorded which). This clonotype was obtained from a man aged 18 to 29 who had mild COVID-19 (a few samples of this study predate the infection). Cell type and time point are not known.

The CDR3 here is CASSLVVAGGHTDTQYF. The CDR3 region has the DNA TGTGCCAGCAGCTTAGTCGTGGCGGGGGGGCACACAGATACGCAGTATTTT. This rearrangement joins TRBV7-2 to TRBJ2-3; TRBD2 agrees at 9 bases. V shed 1 base, J shed 2 bases, and the junction held 7 bases outside the gene matches. Germline V CDR1 and CDR2: SGHTA, FQGNSA. The CDR3 has 17 residues. Variable domain in full (rest from reference TRBV7-2 and TRBJ2-3): GAGVSQSPSNKVTEKGKDVELRCDPISGHTALYWYRQSLGQGLEFLIYFQGNSAPDKSGLPSDRFSAERTGGSVSTLTIQRTQQEDSAVYLCASSLVVAGGHTDTQYFGPGTRLTVL.